Below are 9 T cell receptor beta chains sequenced from a single sample in a study of T cell responses to AZD1222 COVID-19 vaccine. Method: immunoSEQ multiplex PCR; TCRdb's copy keeps in-frame clones and lacks some. The repertoire holds 95,000 to 150,000 clones, with roughly 89% as singletons. Specimen: peripheral blood, collected on day 0 of AZD1222 vaccination. The receptors derive from an adult in good health.

This clone was seen only once. The chain links TRBV6-1 to TRBJ1-5; 7 positions match TRBD1. Germline V gene data show CDR1 as MNHNS and CDR2 as SASEGT. This CDR3 has 17 residues. The V gene end was trimmed by 2 bases and the J gene end by 2 bases; junction bases not matched to a gene: 9. This CDR3 is CASSEWKGGEGNQPQHF. CDR3 bases: TGTGCCAGCAGTGAATGGAAAGGGGGCGAGGGCAATCAGCCCCAGCATTTT.

The chain links TRBV28 to TRBJ1-2; D possibly corresponds to TRBD1 (6 bases). CDR1 is MDHEN and CDR2 is SYDVKM in the germline V gene. Trimming stripped 2 bases from V and 7 bases from J, with 20 bases between. This CDR3 spans 16 amino acids. The CDR3 DNA sequence: TGTGCCAGCAGTTTAGTCCCCCGGGGGGCCGGGGGTGGCTACACCTTC. Translated, it gives CASSLVPRGAGGGYTF.

The chain recombines TRBV6-1 with TRBJ2-1, with 10 bases matching TRBD2. Germline CDR1 and CDR2: MNHNS and SASEGT. CDR3 length equals 16 residues. The V and J ends lost 0 bases and 7 bases, in that order; junction bases with no gene match: 6. CDR3 sequence: CASSEAPSGSGNEQFF. The CDR3 DNA sequence: TGTGCCAGCAGTGAAGCGCCTAGCGGGAGCGGGAATGAGCAGTTCTTC.

V and J are TRBV19 and TRBJ1-4, with D unresolved. The V end lost 0 bases, the J end lost 0 bases, and 11 bases lay between the germline ends. From germline, CDR1 is LNHDA and CDR2 SQIVND (reference sequence). This CDR3 has 17 residues. The CDR3 spells CASSIDFASATNEKLFF. In DNA form, the CDR3 reads TGTGCCAGTAGTATAGACTTCGCGAGTGCAACTAATGAAAAACTGTTTTTT.

This clone was found once. The chain recombines TRBV6-5 with TRBJ2-1; 10 bases fit TRBD1. Germline lookup yields CDR1 MNHEY and CDR2 SVGAGI. The CDR3 is 16 amino acids. Germline trimming cut 4 bases from V and 5 bases from J; bases unmatched to any gene: 8. CDR3 region: CASSSSGTGAHNEQFF. CDR3 bases: TGTGCCAGCAGTTCTTCCGGGACAGGGGCCCACAATGAGCAGTTCTTC.

The rearrangement uses TRBV28 and TRBJ1-4, with D maybe TRBD1 (5 bases). CDR1 and CDR2 (germline): MDHEN, SYDVKM. The CDR3 is 14 amino acids. Trimming removed 3 bases from V and 7 bases from J, with 12 bases in between. CDR3 amino acids: CASSFGGVGEKLFF. CDR3 nucleotide sequence: TGTGCCAGCAGTTTCGGGGGTGTGGGTGAAAAACTGTTTTTT.

The rearrangement uses TRBV5-1 and TRBJ1-1; D is perhaps TRBD1 (5 bases). V lost 5 bases and J lost 2, with 10 bases in between. The CDR3 sequence is 13 residues long. Germline CDR1 and CDR2: SGHRS and YFSETQ. DNA for the CDR3: TGCGCCAGCAGACGCGACAGTAACACTGAAGCTTTCTTT. Translated, it gives CASRRDSNTEAFF.

The V and J genes are TRBV5-1 and TRBJ1-2; weak D call: TRBD1 (6 bases). The CDR3 loop spans 13 amino acids. Germline lookup yields CDR1 SGHRS and CDR2 YFSETQ. Trimming stripped 0 bases from V and 8 bases from J, with 11 bases between. CDR3 amino acids: CASSLETGSGYTF. CDR3 in DNA: TGCGCCAGCAGCTTGGAAACAGGGAGCGGCTACACCTTC.

The gene calls are TRBV7-6 and TRBJ2-2; D not resolved. This CDR3 contains 11 residues. V was trimmed by 4 bases and J by 8 bases, leaving 5 bases between them. Germline V gives CDR1 SGHVS, CDR2 FNYEAQ. The CDR3 loop is CASSSSGELFF. The CDR3, as DNA: TGTGCCAGCAGCTCCAGTGGGGAGCTGTTTTTT.